The clone carrying this T cell receptor beta chain has only one observation. What it binds is unknown. V shed 6 bases, J shed 5 bases, and the junction held 14 bases outside the gene matches. From germline, CDR1 is MNHEY and CDR2 SMNVEV (reference sequence). The CDR3 totals 16 residues. TCRdb's table, derived via immunoSEQ multiplex PCR, lists solely in-frame clones and lacks some. The sample gives about 100,000 clones, about 90% of which show up once; approximately 3% is in the top ten. These data originate in a study of T cell responses to AZD1222 COVID-19 vaccine. Notes on the study in general: Reports indicate that nearly half of spike-specific TCRs are directed at unmutated variant regions.

This clonotype originated in an adult in good health. The rearrangement joins TRBV27 to TRBJ1-2; 8 bases match TRBD1. The material sequenced was peripheral blood, taken on day 0 of AZD1222 vaccination. This chain's CDR3 is CASRVTPGQGIYGYTF. Written as DNA, the CDR3 is TGTGCCAGCAGAGTTACCCCAGGACAGGGAATATATGGCTACACCTTC.